Sequencing of this TCR beta chain was carried out in a study of blood T cell repertoires in COVID-19. TCRdb's table, derived via immunoSEQ multiplex PCR, lists solely in-frame clones and lacks some. There are some 490,000 clones in the sample; approximately 85% occur only once, and approximately 2.9% lies in the top ten. The length of the CDR3 is 16 residues. The germline V gene has CDR1 MDHEN and CDR2 SYDVKM. V was shortened by 6 bases and J by 2 bases, with 17 bases between the two germline ends. The chain combines TRBV28 with TRBJ1-5, with D tentatively TRBD1 (5 bases). The TCR comes from a human donor in a cohort sampled during active COVID-19. The source material was peripheral blood. CDR3 protein: CASSSYRPGGNQPQHF. CDR3 nucleotides: TGTGCCAGCAGCTCCTACCGTCCGGGGGGCAATCAGCCCCAGCATTTT.